This is a list of T cell receptor beta chains from one sample in a study of human T cells and chemical hapten exposure. TCRdb reanalysed the RACE reads using MiXCR and keeps one entry per CDR3 protein. The sample comprises some 400,000 distinct CDR3 sequences, roughly 5.3% of which are singletons, and around 2.6% rests with the top ten. Sequencing used whole blood, obtained in connection with sensitization to the hapten diphenylcyclopropenone (DPC). The receptor source for this set is a woman in her forties or fifties with alopecia areata. Some clones in this sample may be carry-over from other donors' samples. Both conserved end residues are part of each CDR3. A D gene is named only where the DNA matches it firmly. Some rows have no size entry. The others give once, few or many, or a class for an expanded clone.

CDR3 length	D gene	clone size	V gene	J gene	CDR3 DNA	CDR3 protein
14	TRBD1	many	TRBV20-1	TRBJ2-1	TGCAGTGCCCCCCGACAGGGAGAGCGCAATGAGCAGTTCTTC	CSAPRQGERNEQFF
15	.	many	TRBV20-1	TRBJ2-6	TGCAGTGCTAGATATGTTGGGTCTGGGGCCAACGTCCTGACTTTC	CSARYVGSGANVLTF
16	.	.	TRBV25-1	TRBJ2-1	TGTGCCAGCTCTCTAGCGCCATCCTCCCCTTGGGATGAGCAGTTCTTC	CASSLAPSSPWDEQFF
15	TRBD2	many	TRBV12-5	TRBJ2-1	TGTGCTAGTGGACGGACCGGGACTACAGACAATGAGCAGTTCTTC	CASGRTGTTDNEQFF
16	TRBD1	.	TRBV4-2	TRBJ1-1	TGTGCCAGCAGCCCCCCAGGGGGGGGTACGAACACTGAAGCTTTCTTT	CASSPPGGGTNTEAFF
14	.	many	TRBV20-1	TRBJ2-3	TGCAGTGCTAGTGGGCTAGGGGGTATGGATACGCAGTATTTT	CSASGLGGMDTQYF
13	.	.	TRBV12-3/TRBV12-4	TRBJ1-1	TGTGCCAGCAGTAACAGGTTGAACACTGAAGCTTTCTTT	CASSNRLNTEAFF
15	TRBD2	many	TRBV9	TRBJ2-7	TGTGCCAGCAGCGCTTCCGGGACTAGCGGATACGAGCAGTACTTC	CASSASGTSGYEQYF
13	TRBD2	few	TRBV29-1	TRBJ2-1	TGCAGCGTCACCGGGACTACATACAATGAGCAGTTCTTC	CSVTGTTYNEQFF
15	.	many	TRBV6-2/TRBV6-3	TRBJ2-1	TGTGCCAGCAGTTACTATTCGGGAGAGGGGAATGAGCAGTTCTTC	CASSYYSGEGNEQFF
14	TRBD1	few	TRBV20-1	TRBJ2-4	TGCAGTGCTAGAGTTAACGACAGGGGGGACATTCAGTACTTC	CSARVNDRGDIQYF
14	TRBD2	many	TRBV7-2	TRBJ2-7	TGTGCCAGCAGCCCGCCGGGACTAAGCTACGAGCAGTACTTC	CASSPPGLSYEQYF
15	TRBD2	many	TRBV20-1	TRBJ2-4	TGCAGTGCTAGTGCCGGGGAGGGAGCCAAAAACATTCAGTACTTC	CSASAGEGAKNIQYF
12	.	few	TRBV5-1	TRBJ2-3	TGCGCCAGCAGTGATACATCAGATACGCAGTATTTT	CASSDTSDTQYF
17	TRBD2	few	TRBV2	TRBJ2-2	TGTGCCAGCACCGAGGTTCGGACTAGAAGTCGGACCGGGGAGCTGTTTTTT	CASTEVRTRSRTGELFF
15	.	.	TRBV18	TRBJ2-3	TGTGCCAGCTCACCCCGAGTGGGGGGCACAGATACGCAGTATTTT	CASSPRVGGTDTQYF
16	TRBD2	.	TRBV30	TRBJ2-6	TGTGCCCATGGACTAGCGAGGACCTCTGGGGCCAACGTCCTGACTTTC	CAHGLARTSGANVLTF
15	.	.	TRBV6-2/TRBV6-3	TRBJ2-1	TGTGCCAGCAGTTACCCCCAGGAGGGAACCGATGAGCAGTTCTTC	CASSYPQEGTDEQFF
15	.	few	TRBV11-1	TRBJ2-3	TGTGCCAGCAGCCCGCTTTTAACCAACACAGATACGCAGTATTTT	CASSPLLTNTDTQYF
16	TRBD1	.	TRBV5-5	TRBJ2-7	TGTGCCAGCAGCCCGGACAGGGGCCGAACTGTATACGAGCAGTACTTC	CASSPDRGRTVYEQYF
14	TRBD1	many	TRBV24-1	TRBJ1-5	TGTGCCACCAGGGGACAGGGGGCTGGGCAGCCCCAGCATTTT	CATRGQGAGQPQHF
13	.	many	TRBV6-2/TRBV6-3	TRBJ2-7	TGTGCCAGCAGTTATTGGGACACGCGTGAGCAGTACTTC	CASSYWDTREQYF
13	.	few	TRBV29-1	TRBJ2-2	TGCAGCGTTATCCTGCTGGAGACCGGGGAGCTGTTTTTT	CSVILLETGELFF
16	TRBD2	.	TRBV4-3	TRBJ2-5	TGCGCCAGCAGCCAAGACAGACTAGCGGGAATGGAGACCCAGTACTTC	CASSQDRLAGMETQYF
15	.	.	TRBV13	TRBJ2-5	TGTGCCAGCAGCCCCGACAGACCGGCGCAAGAGACCCAGTACTTC	CASSPDRPAQETQYF
13	.	many	TRBV20-1	TRBJ1-3	TGCAGTGCTAGCCCCGCCCCAGGAAACACCATATATTTT	CSASPAPGNTIYF
17	.	few	TRBV21-1	TRBJ2-3	TGTGCCAGCAGCAAACCCGGACTAGCGGGAGTAACAGATACGCAGTATTTT	CASSKPGLAGVTDTQYF
13	.	few	TRBV9	TRBJ1-1	TGTGCCAGCACCCAGATCCTAACAAATGAAGCTTTCTTT	CASTQILTNEAFF
14	.	few	TRBV6-5	TRBJ1-6	TGTGCCAGCAGTCCAGGGGTTGGTAATTCACCCCTCCACTTT	CASSPGVGNSPLHF
14	.	.	TRBV20-1	TRBJ1-1	TGCAGTGCTAGACGCTTAGATAGTTGGAGTGAAGCTTTCTTT	CSARRLDSWSEAFF
16	TRBD1	many	TRBV14	TRBJ2-7	TGTGCCAGCAGCCCCGGGTGGGACAGGGGATTCTACGAGCAGTACTTC	CASSPGWDRGFYEQYF
14	TRBD2	many	TRBV5-1	TRBJ2-7	TGCGCCAGCAGCTTGGCGACTAGCGTATACGAGCAGTACTTC	CASSLATSVYEQYF
14	TRBD1	.	TRBV12-3/TRBV12-4	TRBJ1-6	TGTGCCAGCAGTCCCCGACAGGGCGGGTCACCCCTCCACTTT	CASSPRQGGSPLHF
13	TRBD1	few	TRBV5-1	TRBJ1-1	TGCGCCAGCAGCTTTAGGGACAGCGAAGAAGCTTTCTTT	CASSFRDSEEAFF
14	.	few	TRBV20-1	TRBJ1-3	TGCAGTGCTTCGCCGACTAGCTCTGGAAACACCATATATTTT	CSASPTSSGNTIYF
16	TRBD2	many	TRBV3-1	TRBJ2-7	TGTGCCAGCAGCCAATCTAGCGGGAGTACGAGCGCCGGGCAGTACTTC	CASSQSSGSTSAGQYF
15	.	.	TRBV5-4	TRBJ2-5	TGTGCCAGCAGCCCGGGGGGCTTAGGGGCAGAGACCCAGTACTTC	CASSPGGLGAETQYF
15	TRBD2	many	TRBV11-2	TRBJ2-1	TGTGCCAGCAGCTCAACCCTAGCGGGAGTAATTGAGCAGTTCTTC	CASSSTLAGVIEQFF
16	TRBD2	.	TRBV12-3/TRBV12-4	TRBJ2-3	TGTGCCAGCAGGCCCGGAGCGGGAAGGGGCGCAGATACGCAGTATTTT	CASRPGAGRGADTQYF
15	TRBD2	many	TRBV4-1	TRBJ2-1	TGCGCCAGCAGCCACCAGCGGGGGCACTACAATGAGCAGTTCTTC	CASSHQRGHYNEQFF
13	TRBD2	.	TRBV7-2	TRBJ2-3	TGTGCCAGCAGCACTGGACTAGCAGATACGCAGTATTTT	CASSTGLADTQYF
12	TRBD1	many	TRBV29-1	TRBJ1-2	TGCAGCGTGGGGGACAGGGGTTATGGCTACACCTTC	CSVGDRGYGYTF
16	TRBD2	.	TRBV12-3/TRBV12-4	TRBJ2-1	TGTGCCAGCAGTTTGGCACTAGCGGGAGTTGTTGTTGAGCAGTTCTTC	CASSLALAGVVVEQFF
12	.	many	TRBV2	TRBJ2-4	TGTGCCAGCAGTAACAGGGATGCAATTCAGTACTTC	CASSNRDAIQYF
12	.	many	TRBV20-1	TRBJ2-7	TGCAGTGCTAGCGGACAGACCTCCGAGCAGTACTTC	CSASGQTSEQYF
14	.	many	TRBV18	TRBJ2-1	TGTGCCAGCTCACCAGCGGGGGCCGGAAATGAGCAGTTCTTC	CASSPAGAGNEQFF
14	.	many	TRBV5-1	TRBJ2-7	TGCGCCAGCAGCCCCGGTCACCTGGGCAACGAGCAGTACTTC	CASSPGHLGNEQYF
14	.	many	TRBV2	TRBJ1-5	TGTGCCAGCAGTGAATGGGGGTTGAGGGAGCCCCAGCATTTT	CASSEWGLREPQHF
11	.	many	TRBV11-2	TRBJ2-7	TGTGCCAGCAGCCAGGGGGGGCTGGGGTACTTC	CASSQGGLGYF
15	TRBD2	many	TRBV6-2/TRBV6-3	TRBJ2-1	TGTGCCAGCAGTTCCGGGCGGGAGGATCGGGGTGAGCAGTTCTTC	CASSSGREDRGEQFF
15	.	many	TRBV20-1	TRBJ2-1	TGCAGTGCTAGAGATCGGGTGGGAGTACTCAATGAGCAGTTCTTC	CSARDRVGVLNEQFF
16	TRBD1	few	TRBV15	TRBJ2-2	TGTGCCACCAGCAGGAGGACAGGGAGAGGAACCGGGGAGCTGTTTTTT	CATSRRTGRGTGELFF
15	.	many	TRBV4-1	TRBJ2-5	TGCGCCAGCAGCCAAGGAAACGGCAATCAAGAGACCCAGTACTTC	CASSQGNGNQETQYF
15	.	many	TRBV10-3	TRBJ2-1	TGTGCCATCAGTGAGGCTCGGGGGACCAACAATGAGCAGTTCTTC	CAISEARGTNNEQFF
16	TRBD2	few	TRBV4-1	TRBJ2-1	TGCGCCAGCAGCGCCCGGACTAGCGGGCTCTACAATGAGCAGTTCTTC	CASSARTSGLYNEQFF
16	TRBD2	many	TRBV7-6	TRBJ2-3	TGTGCCAGCAGCGCAGGGACTAGCGCAAGGACAGATACGCAGTATTTT	CASSAGTSARTDTQYF
11	.	.	TRBV20-1	TRBJ2-3	TGCAGTGCCCCCACGACGGATACGCAGTATTTT	CSAPTTDTQYF
14	.	.	TRBV12-3/TRBV12-4	TRBJ1-6	TGTGCCAGCAGTTTGCTTTTTGATAATTCACCCCTCCACTTT	CASSLLFDNSPLHF
13	.	.	TRBV15	TRBJ2-3	TGTGCCACCAGCCTAGAACCCGGAGATACGCAGTATTTT	CATSLEPGDTQYF
11	.	many	TRBV28	TRBJ2-3	TGTGCCAGCACCGCGCGGGATACGCAGTATTTT	CASTARDTQYF